A selection of T cell receptor beta chains follows, all from one sample in a study of blood T cell repertoires in COVID-19. Assay used: immunoSEQ multiplex PCR; TCRdb lists only in-frame clones, some missing. The sample includes 200,000 or so clones, roughly 80% seen only once; the top ten take roughly 1.3%. Sequenced: PBMCs or T cells enriched from blood (not recorded which). The receptors shown here come from a woman in her thirties or forties with acute COVID-19. Both conserved end residues are part of each CDR3. Fields, in order: clone size, CDR3 length, V gene, D gene, J gene, CDR3 DNA, CDR3 protein. The D gene is left open where the match is weak. Part of the rows lack a size; the others show once, few, many or a class for expanded clones.

clone_size: .
cdr3_length: 13
v_call: TRBV27
d_call: .
j_call: TRBJ2-7
cdr3_nt: TGTGCCAGCAGTTGGGCTGGCTCCTACGAGCAGTACTTC
cdr3_aa: CASSWAGSYEQYF

clone_size: .
cdr3_length: 15
v_call: TRBV28
d_call: TRBD2
j_call: TRBJ2-7
cdr3_nt: TGTGCCAGCAGTTCCCCTAGCGGGGATGCCTACGAGCAGTACTTC
cdr3_aa: CASSSPSGDAYEQYF

clone_size: .
cdr3_length: 15
v_call: TRBV14
d_call: TRBD2
j_call: TRBJ2-1
cdr3_nt: TGTGCCAGCAGCCATTGGACTAGCGGATTCAATGAGCAGTTCTTC
cdr3_aa: CASSHWTSGFNEQFF

clone_size: .
cdr3_length: 17
v_call: TRBV7-2
d_call: .
j_call: TRBJ1-3
cdr3_nt: TGTGCCAGCAGCTTAGTTGTGGGGGCGAGCTCTGGAAACACCATATATTTT
cdr3_aa: CASSLVVGASSGNTIYF

clone_size: once
cdr3_length: 15
v_call: TRBV4-3
d_call: TRBD1
j_call: TRBJ1-1
cdr3_nt: TGCGCCAGCAGCCAAGCAGACAGGGCATACACTGAAGCTTTCTTT
cdr3_aa: CASSQADRAYTEAFF

clone_size: .
cdr3_length: 14
v_call: TRBV27
d_call: TRBD1
j_call: TRBJ1-2
cdr3_nt: TGTGCCAGCAGCTCCGGGACAGAATACTATGGCTACACCTTC
cdr3_aa: CASSSGTEYYGYTF

clone_size: .
cdr3_length: 15
v_call: TRBV5-1
d_call: .
j_call: TRBJ1-3
cdr3_nt: TGCGCCAGCAGCTTGGAGTACAGCTCTGGAAACACCATATATTTT
cdr3_aa: CASSLEYSSGNTIYF

clone_size: .
cdr3_length: 14
v_call: TRBV14
d_call: TRBD2
j_call: TRBJ2-7
cdr3_nt: TGTGCCAGCAGCCTGGCTAGCGGTTCCTACGAGCAGTACTTC
cdr3_aa: CASSLASGSYEQYF

clone_size: few
cdr3_length: 14
v_call: TRBV18
d_call: .
j_call: TRBJ1-2
cdr3_nt: TGTGCCAGCTCACCCTCCCCAGGGTACGGTGGCTACACCTTC
cdr3_aa: CASSPSPGYGGYTF

clone_size: .
cdr3_length: 14
v_call: TRBV6-2/TRBV6-3
d_call: .
j_call: TRBJ1-2
cdr3_nt: TGTGCCAGCAGCCCTCCGGCAGGCTCCCATGGCTACACCTTC
cdr3_aa: CASSPPAGSHGYTF

clone_size: .
cdr3_length: 14
v_call: TRBV11-2
d_call: TRBD1
j_call: TRBJ1-2
cdr3_nt: TGTGCCAGCAGCGAGGGACAGGGGTACTATGGCTACACCTTC
cdr3_aa: CASSEGQGYYGYTF

clone_size: .
cdr3_length: 16
v_call: TRBV4-2
d_call: .
j_call: TRBJ2-1
cdr3_nt: TGTGCCAGCAGCCCCGGGACTCTACTTTCCTACAATGAGCAGTTCTTC
cdr3_aa: CASSPGTLLSYNEQFF

clone_size: few
cdr3_length: 15
v_call: TRBV5-1
d_call: TRBD1
j_call: TRBJ1-6
cdr3_nt: TGCGCCAGCAGCTTTACGGGACAGGGGAATTCACCCCTCCACTTT
cdr3_aa: CASSFTGQGNSPLHF